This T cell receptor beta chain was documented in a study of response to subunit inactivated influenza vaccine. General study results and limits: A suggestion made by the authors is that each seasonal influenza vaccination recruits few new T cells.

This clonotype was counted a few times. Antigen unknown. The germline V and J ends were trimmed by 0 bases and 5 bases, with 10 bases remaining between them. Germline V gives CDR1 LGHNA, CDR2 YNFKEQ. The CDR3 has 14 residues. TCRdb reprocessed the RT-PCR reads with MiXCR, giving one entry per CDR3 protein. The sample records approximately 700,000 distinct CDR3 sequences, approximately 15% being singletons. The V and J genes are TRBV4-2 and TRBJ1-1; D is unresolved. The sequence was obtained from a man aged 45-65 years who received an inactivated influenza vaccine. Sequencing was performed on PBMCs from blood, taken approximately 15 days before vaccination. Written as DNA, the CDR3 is TGTGCCAGCAGCCAAGAATGGGCGGGGACTGAAGCTTTCTTT. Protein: CASSQEWAGTEAFF.